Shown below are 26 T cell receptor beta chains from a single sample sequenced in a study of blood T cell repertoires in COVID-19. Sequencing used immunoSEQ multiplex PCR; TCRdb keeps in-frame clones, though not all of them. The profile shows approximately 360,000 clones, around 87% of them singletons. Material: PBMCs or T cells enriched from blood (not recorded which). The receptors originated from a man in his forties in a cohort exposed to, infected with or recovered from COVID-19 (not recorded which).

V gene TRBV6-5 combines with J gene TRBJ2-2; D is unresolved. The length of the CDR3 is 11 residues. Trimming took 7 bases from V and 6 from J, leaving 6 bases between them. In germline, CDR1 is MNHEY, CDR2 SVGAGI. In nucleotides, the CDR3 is TGTGCCAGCACGGAGCCCGGGGAGCTGTTTTTT. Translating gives CASTEPGELFF.

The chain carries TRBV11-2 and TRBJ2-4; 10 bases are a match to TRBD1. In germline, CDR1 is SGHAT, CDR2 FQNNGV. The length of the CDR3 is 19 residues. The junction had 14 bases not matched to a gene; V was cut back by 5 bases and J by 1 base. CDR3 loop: CASSPDGGQGKSAKNIQYF. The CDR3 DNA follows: TGTGCCAGCAGCCCCGATGGGGGACAGGGGAAGTCGGCCAAAAACATTCAGTACTTC.

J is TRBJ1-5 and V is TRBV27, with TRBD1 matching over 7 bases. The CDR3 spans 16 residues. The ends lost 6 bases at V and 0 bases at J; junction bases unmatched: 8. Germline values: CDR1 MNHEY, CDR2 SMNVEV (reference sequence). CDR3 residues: CASRGGTALSNQPQHF. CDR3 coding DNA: TGTGCCAGCAGGGGCGGGACAGCGCTTAGCAATCAGCCCCAGCATTTT.

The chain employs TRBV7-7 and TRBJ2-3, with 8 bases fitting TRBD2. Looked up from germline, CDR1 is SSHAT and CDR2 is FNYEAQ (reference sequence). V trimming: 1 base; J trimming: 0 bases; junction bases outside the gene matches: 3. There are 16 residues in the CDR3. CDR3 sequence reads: CASSLGVAGSTDTQYF. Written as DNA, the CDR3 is TGTGCCAGCAGCTTAGGGGTAGCGGGAAGCACAGATACGCAGTATTTT.

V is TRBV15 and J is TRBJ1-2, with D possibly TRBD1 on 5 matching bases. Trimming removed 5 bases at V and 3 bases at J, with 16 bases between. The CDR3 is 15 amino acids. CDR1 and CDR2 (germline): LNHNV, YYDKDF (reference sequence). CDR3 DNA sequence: TGTGCCACCAGCGTACGAGGGAGGGGCGACTATGGCTACACCTTC. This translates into CATSVRGRGDYGYTF.

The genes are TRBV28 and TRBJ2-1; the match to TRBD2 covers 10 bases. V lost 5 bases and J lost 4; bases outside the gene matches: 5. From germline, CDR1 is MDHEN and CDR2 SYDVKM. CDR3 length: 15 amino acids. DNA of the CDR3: TGTGCCAGCAGTCGTGGGACTAGCGTTTACAATGAGCAGTTCTTC. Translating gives CASSRGTSVYNEQFF.

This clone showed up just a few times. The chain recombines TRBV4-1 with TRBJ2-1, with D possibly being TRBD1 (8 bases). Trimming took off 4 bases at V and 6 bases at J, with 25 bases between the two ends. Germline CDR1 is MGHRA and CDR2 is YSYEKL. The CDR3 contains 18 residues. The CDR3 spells CASSRQQGEGAWFNEQFF. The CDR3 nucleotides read TGCGCCAGCAGCCGTCAACAGGGGGAGGGAGCGTGGTTCAATGAGCAGTTCTTC.

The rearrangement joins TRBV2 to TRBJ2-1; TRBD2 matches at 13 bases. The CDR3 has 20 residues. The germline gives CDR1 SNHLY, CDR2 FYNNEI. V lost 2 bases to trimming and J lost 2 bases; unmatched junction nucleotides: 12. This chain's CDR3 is CASSESGQRTSGSTYNEQFF. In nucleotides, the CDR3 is TGTGCCAGCAGTGAAAGTGGCCAAAGGACTAGCGGGAGTACCTACAATGAGCAGTTCTTC.

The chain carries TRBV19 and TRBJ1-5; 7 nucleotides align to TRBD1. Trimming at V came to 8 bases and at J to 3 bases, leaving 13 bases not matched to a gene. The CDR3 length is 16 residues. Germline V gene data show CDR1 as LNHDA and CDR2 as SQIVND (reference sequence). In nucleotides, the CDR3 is TGTGCCAGTGCCAACAGACAGGGCCATTACAATCAGCCCCAGCATTTT. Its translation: CASANRQGHYNQPQHF.

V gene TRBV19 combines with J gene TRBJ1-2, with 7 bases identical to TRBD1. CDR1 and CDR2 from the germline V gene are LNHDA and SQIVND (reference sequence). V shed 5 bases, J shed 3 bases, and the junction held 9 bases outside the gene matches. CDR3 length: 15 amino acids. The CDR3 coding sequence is TGTGCCAGTAGTTTTCAGCAAACAGGGGACTATGGCTACACCTTC. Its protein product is CASSFQQTGDYGYTF.

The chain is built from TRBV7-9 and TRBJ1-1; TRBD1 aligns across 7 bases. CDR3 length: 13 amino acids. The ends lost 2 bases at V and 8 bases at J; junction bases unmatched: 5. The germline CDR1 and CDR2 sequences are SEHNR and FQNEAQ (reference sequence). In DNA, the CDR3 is TGTGCCAGCAGCTTATGGGGGACAGAGGAAGCTTTCTTT. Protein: CASSLWGTEEAFF.

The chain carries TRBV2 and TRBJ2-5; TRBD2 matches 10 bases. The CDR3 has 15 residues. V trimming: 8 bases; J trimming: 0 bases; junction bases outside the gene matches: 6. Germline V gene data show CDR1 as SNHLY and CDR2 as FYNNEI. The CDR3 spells CASSTSGANQETQYF. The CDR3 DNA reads TGTGCCAGCTCAACTAGCGGGGCTAACCAAGAGACCCAGTACTTC.

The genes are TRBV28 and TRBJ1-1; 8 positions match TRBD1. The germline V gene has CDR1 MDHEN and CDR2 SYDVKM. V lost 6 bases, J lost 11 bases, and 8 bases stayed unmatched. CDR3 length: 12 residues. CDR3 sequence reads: CASRYRTGSAFF. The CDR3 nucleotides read TGTGCCAGCAGATACAGGACAGGGTCGGCTTTCTTT.

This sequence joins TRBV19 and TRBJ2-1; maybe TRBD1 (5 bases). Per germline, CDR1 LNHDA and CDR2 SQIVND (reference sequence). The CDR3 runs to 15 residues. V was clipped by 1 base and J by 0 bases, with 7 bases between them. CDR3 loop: CASSIGGYSYNEQFF. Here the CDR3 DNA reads TGTGCCAGTAGTATAGGGGGCTACTCCTACAATGAGCAGTTCTTC.

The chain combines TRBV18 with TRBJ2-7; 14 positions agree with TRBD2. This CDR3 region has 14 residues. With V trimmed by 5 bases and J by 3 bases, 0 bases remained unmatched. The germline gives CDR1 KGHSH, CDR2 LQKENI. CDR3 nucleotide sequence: TGTGCCAGCTCAGGGACTAGCGGGAGCTACGAGCAGTACTTC. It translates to CASSGTSGSYEQYF.

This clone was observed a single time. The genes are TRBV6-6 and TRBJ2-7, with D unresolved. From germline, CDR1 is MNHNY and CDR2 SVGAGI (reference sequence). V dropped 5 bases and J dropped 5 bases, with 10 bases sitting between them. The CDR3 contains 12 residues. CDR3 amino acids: CASSTRGDEQYF. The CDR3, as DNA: TGTGCCAGCAGTACCCGCGGAGACGAGCAGTACTTC.

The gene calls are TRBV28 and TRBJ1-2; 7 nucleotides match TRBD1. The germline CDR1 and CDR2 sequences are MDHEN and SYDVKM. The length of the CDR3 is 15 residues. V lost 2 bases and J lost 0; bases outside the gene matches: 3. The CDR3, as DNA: TGTGCCAGCAGTTTAGGACAGGCCGCTAACTATGGCTACACCTTC. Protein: CASSLGQAANYGYTF.

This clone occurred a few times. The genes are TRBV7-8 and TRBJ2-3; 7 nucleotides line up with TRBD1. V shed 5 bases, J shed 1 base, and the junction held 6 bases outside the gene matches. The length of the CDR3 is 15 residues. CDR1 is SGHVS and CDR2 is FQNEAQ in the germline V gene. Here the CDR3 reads CASSAKTGGTDTQYF. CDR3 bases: TGTGCCAGCAGCGCAAAAACAGGGGGCACAGATACGCAGTATTTT. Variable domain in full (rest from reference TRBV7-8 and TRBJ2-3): GAGVSQSPRYKVAKRGQDVALRCDPISGHVSLFWYQQALGQGPEFLTYFQNEAQLDKSGLPSDRFFAERPEGSVSTLKIQRTQQEDSAVYLCASSAKTGGTDTQYFGPGTRLTVL.

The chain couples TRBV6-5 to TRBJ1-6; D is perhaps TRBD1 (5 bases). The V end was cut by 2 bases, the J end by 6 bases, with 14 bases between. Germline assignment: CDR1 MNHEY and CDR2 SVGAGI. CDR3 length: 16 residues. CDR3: CASSYDGAGGNSPLHF. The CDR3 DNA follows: TGTGCCAGCAGTTACGACGGGGCCGGGGGTAATTCACCCCTCCACTTT.

The CDR3 spells CASSPQWTGDGNTIYF. CDR3 nucleotides: TGTGCCAGCTCACCACAGTGGACAGGGGATGGAAACACCATATATTTT. The rearrangement uses TRBV18 and TRBJ1-3; TRBD1 matches at 9 bases. V was clipped by 1 base and J by 3 bases; unmatched bases: 4. The CDR3 extends over 16 amino acids. Germline assignment: CDR1 KGHSH and CDR2 LQKENI.

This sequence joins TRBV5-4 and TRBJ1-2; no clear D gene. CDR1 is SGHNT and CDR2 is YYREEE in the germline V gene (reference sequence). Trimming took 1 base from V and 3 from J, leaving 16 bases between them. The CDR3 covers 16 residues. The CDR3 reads CASSLIHRRGDYGYTF. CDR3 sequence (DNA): TGTGCCAGCAGCTTGATACACCGCCGGGGTGACTATGGCTACACCTTC.

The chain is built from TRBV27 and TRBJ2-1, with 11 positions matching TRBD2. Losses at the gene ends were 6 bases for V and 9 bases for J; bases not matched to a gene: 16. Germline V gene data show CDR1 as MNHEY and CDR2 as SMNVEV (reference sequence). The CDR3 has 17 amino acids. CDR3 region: CASSPGLTVSGRVEQFF. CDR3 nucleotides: TGTGCCAGCAGCCCGGGACTTACGGTTAGCGGGAGGGTTGAGCAGTTCTTC.

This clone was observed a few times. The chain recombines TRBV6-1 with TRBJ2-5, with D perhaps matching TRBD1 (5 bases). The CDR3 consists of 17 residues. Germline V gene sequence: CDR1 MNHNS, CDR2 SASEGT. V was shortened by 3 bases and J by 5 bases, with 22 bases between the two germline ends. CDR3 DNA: TGTGCCAGCAGTGAGGCTGGGTGGCAGGGTGGATGGGAGACCCAGTACTTC. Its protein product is CASSEAGWQGGWETQYF.

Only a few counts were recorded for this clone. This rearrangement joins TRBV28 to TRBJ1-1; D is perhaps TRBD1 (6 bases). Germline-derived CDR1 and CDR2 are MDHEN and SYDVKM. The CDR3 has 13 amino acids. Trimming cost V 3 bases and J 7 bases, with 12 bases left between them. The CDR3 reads CASSLGGGIEAFF. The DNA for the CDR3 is TGTGCCAGCAGTTTGGGAGGGGGTATTGAAGCTTTCTTT.

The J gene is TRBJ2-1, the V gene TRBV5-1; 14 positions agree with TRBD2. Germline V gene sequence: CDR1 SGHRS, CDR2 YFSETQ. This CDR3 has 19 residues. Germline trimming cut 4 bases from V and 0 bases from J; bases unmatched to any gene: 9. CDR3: CASSPGLAGGPSSYNEQFF. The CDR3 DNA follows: TGCGCCAGCAGCCCCGGACTAGCGGGGGGCCCGAGCTCCTACAATGAGCAGTTCTTC. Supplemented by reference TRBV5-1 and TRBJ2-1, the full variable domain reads KAGVTQTPRYLIKTRGQQVTLSCSPISGHRSVSWYQQTPGQGLQFLFEYFSETQRNKGNFPGRFSGRQFSNSRSEMNVSTLELGDSALYLCASSPGLAGGPSSYNEQFFGPGTRLTVL.

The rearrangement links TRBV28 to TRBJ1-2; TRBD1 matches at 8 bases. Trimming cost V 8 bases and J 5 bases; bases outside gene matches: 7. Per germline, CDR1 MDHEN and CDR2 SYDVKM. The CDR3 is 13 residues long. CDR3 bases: TGTGCCAGCCACAGGGGGAAGCCGTATGGCTACACCTTC. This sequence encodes CASHRGKPYGYTF.